Listed here are 30 T cell receptor beta chains from one sample, sequenced in a study of cytomegalovirus exposure and HLA in healthy donors. PCR was performed using 60 Vbeta and 13 Jbeta primers. The repertoire was sequenced with immunoSEQ multiplex PCR; TCRdb's copy has only in-frame clones and lacks some. The sample consists of 200,000 or so clones, more than 75% of them appearing once. The specimen was PBMCs. Receptors originate from a male donor in good health and CMV-seropositive.

V usage is TRBV7-9 and J usage is TRBJ2-1; 7 nucleotides line up with TRBD1. The CDR3 is 12 amino acids. The junction had 5 bases not matched to a gene; V was cut back by 5 bases and J by 10 bases. Looked up from germline, CDR1 is SEHNR and CDR2 is FQNEAQ (reference sequence). Here the CDR3 DNA reads TGTGCCAGCAGCCCCTTCAGGGGGGAGCAGTTCTTC. The encoded protein is CASSPFRGEQFF.

V is TRBV7-2 and J is TRBJ2-3; D perhaps matches TRBD1 (7 bases). Trimming shortened V by 3 bases and J by 4 bases, and 14 bases separated the two germline ends. The CDR3 contains 15 residues. Per the germline V gene, CDR1 is SGHTA and CDR2 is FQGNSA. The CDR3, as DNA: TGTGCCAGCAGCTTCGGTGACAGGGAGGCAGATACGCAGTATTTT. Translating it yields CASSFGDREADTQYF. Looking up the rest from reference TRBV7-2 and TRBJ2-3 gives the full variable domain: GAGVSQSPSNKVTEKGKDVELRCDPISGHTALYWYRQSLGQGLEFLIYFQGNSAPDKSGLPSDRFSAERTGGSVSTLTIQRTQQEDSAVYLCASSFGDREADTQYFGPGTRLTVL.

The chain has TRBV19 and TRBJ2-7, with D possibly being TRBD1 (5 bases). V was trimmed by 9 bases and J by 6 bases, leaving 18 bases between them. CDR3 length: 13 residues. Germline V gene data show CDR1 as LNHDA and CDR2 as SQIVND (reference sequence). In DNA, the CDR3 is TGTGCCAGCTCTGTAGGGGTGCAGGCCGAGCAGTACTTC. It specifies CASSVGVQAEQYF.

For this clone: One junction end does not reproduce the germline sequence, and a read error may be involved. Other nucleotide sequences from this sample produce the same CDR3. The rearrangement links TRBV6-5 to TRBJ1-5; 9 bases are a match to TRBD1. From germline, CDR1 is MNHEY and CDR2 SVGAGI. There are 14 residues in the CDR3. CDR3 residues: CASLQGASHQPQHF. The DNA for the CDR3 is TGCGCCAGTTTACAGGGGGCTAGTCATCAGCCCCAGCATTTT.

The chain is built from TRBV6-1 and TRBJ2-1; TRBD1 matches 7 bases. V shed 5 bases, J shed 1 base, and the junction held 5 bases outside the gene matches. This CDR3 contains 15 residues. Germline-derived CDR1 and CDR2 are MNHNS and SASEGT. CDR3 in amino acids: CASSLTGESYNEQFF. As DNA, the CDR3 is TGTGCCAGCAGTCTCACAGGGGAATCCTACAATGAGCAGTTCTTC.

The V and J genes are TRBV15 and TRBJ2-7; 8 positions match TRBD1. The trim removed 4 bases at V and 5 bases at J, leaving 13 bases unmatched. The length of the CDR3 is 16 residues. Germline V gene sequence: CDR1 LNHNV, CDR2 YYDKDF (reference sequence). CDR3 region: CATSKLGQGGLHEQYF. Written as DNA, the CDR3 is TGTGCCACCAGCAAACTAGGACAGGGAGGCTTGCACGAGCAGTACTTC.

The chain couples TRBV18 to TRBJ1-4; possible D gene TRBD1, 5 bases. Between the trimmed V and J ends, which lost 6 bases and 7 bases, there was a span of 12 bases. In germline, CDR1 is KGHSH, CDR2 LQKENI. The CDR3 consists of 13 residues. This CDR3 is CASSPRQTEKLFF. CDR3 bases: TGTGCCAGCTCCCCGCGACAGACTGAAAAACTGTTTTTT.

This clone was seen a single time. This sample includes further DNA sequences coding for the same CDR3. The rearrangement uses TRBV7-2 and TRBJ2-5, with 14 bases matching TRBD2. CDR1 and CDR2 (germline): SGHTA, FQGNSA. This CDR3 spans 16 amino acids. V lost 5 bases and J lost 4; bases outside the gene matches: 6. CDR3 protein: CASSPGGLAGVETQYF. In DNA form, the CDR3 reads TGTGCCAGCAGCCCAGGGGGACTAGCGGGAGTAGAGACCCAGTACTTC. Complete variable domain (other parts from reference TRBV7-2 and TRBJ2-5): GAGVSQSPSNKVTEKGKDVELRCDPISGHTALYWYRQSLGQGLEFLIYFQGNSAPDKSGLPSDRFSAERTGGSVSTLTIQRTQQEDSAVYLCASSPGGLAGVETQYFGPGTRLLVL.

There are a few counts of this clone. The genes are TRBV6-1 and TRBJ2-5, with D tentatively TRBD1 (5 bases). Per the germline V gene, CDR1 is MNHNS and CDR2 is SASEGT. CDR3 length: 13 residues. The V end was cut by 3 bases, the J end by 1 base, with 6 bases between. For the CDR3, the DNA is TGTGCCAGCAGTGAGGGGCTCCAAGAGACCCAGTACTTC. Its protein is CASSEGLQETQYF.

The V gene is TRBV5-1, the J gene TRBJ1-1, with D perhaps TRBD1 (5 bases). V shed 0 bases and J shed 4 bases, with 10 bases lying between them. The CDR3 runs to 14 residues. Germline values: CDR1 SGHRS, CDR2 YFSETQ. The CDR3 DNA reads as TGCGCCAGCAGCTTGGGTCCAGGGTCCACTGAAGCTTTCTTT. Protein sequence: CASSLGPGSTEAFF.

V usage is TRBV7-3 and J usage is TRBJ2-3; D remains unclear. The CDR3 sequence is 17 residues long. The germline gives CDR1 SGHTA, CDR2 FQGTGA. V lost 0 bases, J lost 4 bases, and 17 bases lay in between. The CDR3 nucleotides read TGTGCCAGCAGCTTAACCTATTCTCGCCTTTATGCAGATACGCAGTATTTT. This translates into CASSLTYSRLYADTQYF.

This sequence joins TRBV5-5 and TRBJ2-1, with 8 nucleotides matching TRBD2. Germline V CDR1 and CDR2: SGHKS, YYEKEE (reference sequence). The junction had 12 bases not matched to a gene; V was cut back by 4 bases and J by 9 bases. This CDR3 has 15 residues. The CDR3, as DNA: TGTGCCAGCAGCATACGGGAGGGACATTGGAGTGAGCAGTTCTTC. Translated, it gives CASSIREGHWSEQFF.

The chain has TRBV25-1 and TRBJ1-3; no firm D call. This CDR3 spans 16 amino acids. Trimming shortened V by 7 bases and J by 0 bases, and 16 bases separated the two germline ends. Germline lookup yields CDR1 MGHDK and CDR2 SYGVNS. As DNA, the CDR3 is TGTGCCAGCACCCCCCCGGAGGGTCTCTCTGGAAACACCATATATTTT. Its translation is CASTPPEGLSGNTIYF.

The chain employs TRBV7-9 and TRBJ1-2; 7 bases map to TRBD1. The CDR3 loop spans 14 amino acids. V dropped 3 bases and J dropped 2; count of bases not matched to a gene: 3. Germline values: CDR1 SEHNR, CDR2 FQNEAQ (reference sequence). DNA of the CDR3: TGTGCCAGCAGCTTTGGGGGACAGAACTATGGCTACACCTTC. This encodes CASSFGGQNYGYTF.

The chain has TRBV20-1 and TRBJ2-7; D gene uncertain. Trimming pared 0 bases from V and 9 bases from J, leaving 9 bases between. The CDR3 is 11 residues long. Germline assignment: CDR1 DFQATT and CDR2 SNEGSKA (reference sequence). CDR3 DNA: TGCAGTGCTAGAGATCCGCCGGGGCAGTACTTC. This encodes CSARDPPGQYF.

Concerning this clone itself: Additional DNA sequences in this sample encode the identical CDR3. The chain recombines TRBV27 with TRBJ2-3; 11 bases align to TRBD1. CDR1 is MNHEY and CDR2 is SMNVEV in the germline V gene (reference sequence). The CDR3 totals 16 residues. The V segment lost 6 bases and the J segment 4 bases; nucleotides outside the gene matches: 9. The CDR3 spells CASRLHGQGAADTQYF. The CDR3 DNA reads TGTGCCAGCAGGCTCCATGGACAGGGGGCAGCAGATACGCAGTATTTT.

This clone appeared a single time. V usage is TRBV6-6 and J usage is TRBJ1-2; tentative D call: TRBD1 (6 bases). This CDR3 comprises 16 residues. Germline V gene lookup returns CDR1 MNHNY and CDR2 SVGAGI (reference sequence). V lost 0 bases and J lost 7, with 18 bases in between. Here the CDR3 reads CASSYSGMSQGTGYTF. The CDR3 DNA follows: TGTGCCAGCAGTTACTCCGGTATGAGCCAGGGGACTGGCTACACCTTC.

The genes are TRBV7-9 and TRBJ1-5; 7 nucleotides align to TRBD1. V was pared by 5 bases and J by 0 bases, with 4 bases of the junction left unmatched. The CDR3 is made up of 15 amino acids. Germline V gene data show CDR1 as SEHNR and CDR2 as FQNEAQ (reference sequence). The CDR3 protein is CASSKTGTSNQPQHF. The CDR3 DNA follows: TGTGCCAGCAGCAAGACAGGGACTAGCAATCAGCCCCAGCATTTT.

About this clone: Other DNA sequences in this specimen translate into the identical CDR3. This rearrangement joins TRBV7-8 to TRBJ2-1; D is possibly TRBD2 (6 bases). The CDR3 extends over 11 amino acids. V was cut by 3 bases and J by 9 bases, with 6 bases left in between. Germline CDR1 SGHVS, CDR2 FQNEAQ. As DNA, the CDR3 is TGTGCCAGCAGCTTGGGAGGTGAGCAGTTCTTC. Its protein is CASSLGGEQFF.

This clone is a singleton in its sample. The V and J genes are TRBV27 and TRBJ2-5; D gene unclear. With the DNA end fitting TRBJ2-7 better, the J assignment may be wrong. Germline V gene data show CDR1 as MNHEY and CDR2 as SMNVEV (reference sequence). The CDR3 runs to 14 residues. For the CDR3, the DNA is TGTGCCAGCAGTTTAATCCCACAGTCCTACGAGCAGTACTTC. Its protein is CASSLIPQSYEQYF.

This clone was observed a single time. This rearrangement joins TRBV6-1 to TRBJ1-4; possibly TRBD1 for D (6 bases). Germline CDR1 is MNHNS and CDR2 is SASEGT. The CDR3 totals 14 residues. V lost 7 bases to trimming and J lost 8 bases, with 17 bases between them. The CDR3 sequence: CASTLNRVREKLFF. CDR3 nucleotide sequence: TGTGCCAGCACCCTTAACAGGGTAAGGGAAAAACTGTTTTTT.

The V and J genes are TRBV5-6 and TRBJ2-2, with D perhaps TRBD1 (5 bases). CDR3 length equals 15 residues. Germline V gives CDR1 SGHDT, CDR2 YYEEEE. V gave up 0 bases and J gave up 5 bases, with 11 bases separating them. CDR3: CASSLVGQGTGELFF. The DNA for the CDR3 is TGTGCCAGCAGCTTGGTGGGTCAGGGTACCGGGGAGCTGTTTTTT.

The rearrangement joins TRBV7-2 to TRBJ1-2; a possible D gene is TRBD1 (5 bases). V was clipped by 5 bases and J by 4 bases, with 17 bases between them. The CDR3 is 15 residues long. Germline V gene lookup returns CDR1 SGHTA and CDR2 FQGNSA. CDR3 sequence: CASSLRGLTLYGYTF. In DNA, the CDR3 is TGTGCCAGCAGCCTGAGGGGACTGACCCTCTATGGCTACACCTTC.

CDR3 region: CSADPGGRDTQYF. The CDR3 nucleotides read TGCAGCGCAGACCCAGGGGGAAGGGATACGCAGTATTTT. This chain joins TRBV29-1 and TRBJ2-3; 7 bases fit TRBD1. CDR1 is SQVTM, CDR2 ANQGSEA, per germline. The trim removed 7 bases at V and 6 bases at J, leaving 10 bases unmatched. The CDR3 has 13 residues.

This chain connects TRBV11-2 to TRBJ1-1; TRBD1 matches at 8 bases. The junction had 12 bases not matched to a gene; V was cut back by 5 bases and J by 4 bases. The CDR3 is 16 amino acids. The V gene's germline CDR1 is SGHAT and CDR2 FQNNGV. CDR3 in DNA: TGTGCCAGCAGCCCTCCTGGACAGGGATATTCCACTGAAGCTTTCTTT. Its protein product is CASSPPGQGYSTEAFF.

This clone was counted only a few times. The rearrangement uses TRBV28 and TRBJ2-7; D might be TRBD2 (5 bases). Germline CDR1 reads MDHEN; CDR2 reads SYDVKM. The V and J ends lost 5 bases and 1 base respectively, with 15 bases between them. This CDR3 is 15 amino acids long. CDR3: CASSPFGAGSYEQYF. The DNA for the CDR3 is TGTGCCAGCAGTCCGTTTGGTGCGGGTTCCTACGAGCAGTACTTC.

The genes are TRBV4-2 and TRBJ2-4, with 13 bases matching TRBD2. The germline gives CDR1 LGHNA, CDR2 YNFKEQ. Trimming at V came to 0 bases and at J to 12 bases, leaving 8 bases not matched to a gene. The CDR3 has 16 residues. CDR3 nucleotide sequence: TGTGCCAGCAGCCAAGAAGGACTAGCGGGAGAAGATAGTCAGTACTTC. Translated: CASSQEGLAGEDSQYF.

The CDR3, as DNA: TGTGCCAGCAGTTTAAAGACAGGGTTGACTTTCTTT. Translation gives CASSLKTGLTFF. The chain recombines TRBV28 with TRBJ1-1; 7 bases align to TRBD1. Germline CDR1 reads MDHEN; CDR2 reads SYDVKM. Germline trimming cut 2 bases from V and 12 bases from J; bases unmatched to any gene: 6. This CDR3 contains 12 residues.

The J gene is TRBJ1-5, the V gene TRBV19; D remains unclear. CDR3 length: 15 amino acids. Germline V gives CDR1 LNHDA, CDR2 SQIVND (reference sequence). V was clipped by 7 bases and J by 0 bases, with 13 bases between them. The CDR3 region has the DNA TGTGCCAGTACAGTCGATGGTTATAGCAATCAGCCCCAGCATTTT. It translates to CASTVDGYSNQPQHF.

The chain uses TRBV4-3 and TRBJ2-4, with TRBD2 matching 10 bases. The CDR3 consists of 16 residues. Germline V lookup: CDR1 LGHNA, CDR2 YSLEER. The V segment lost 4 bases and the J segment 9 bases; nucleotides outside the gene matches: 12. The chain's CDR3 is CASSPLAGVVRGIQYF. DNA of the CDR3: TGCGCCAGCAGCCCGCTAGCGGGGGTTGTGAGGGGCATTCAGTACTTC.